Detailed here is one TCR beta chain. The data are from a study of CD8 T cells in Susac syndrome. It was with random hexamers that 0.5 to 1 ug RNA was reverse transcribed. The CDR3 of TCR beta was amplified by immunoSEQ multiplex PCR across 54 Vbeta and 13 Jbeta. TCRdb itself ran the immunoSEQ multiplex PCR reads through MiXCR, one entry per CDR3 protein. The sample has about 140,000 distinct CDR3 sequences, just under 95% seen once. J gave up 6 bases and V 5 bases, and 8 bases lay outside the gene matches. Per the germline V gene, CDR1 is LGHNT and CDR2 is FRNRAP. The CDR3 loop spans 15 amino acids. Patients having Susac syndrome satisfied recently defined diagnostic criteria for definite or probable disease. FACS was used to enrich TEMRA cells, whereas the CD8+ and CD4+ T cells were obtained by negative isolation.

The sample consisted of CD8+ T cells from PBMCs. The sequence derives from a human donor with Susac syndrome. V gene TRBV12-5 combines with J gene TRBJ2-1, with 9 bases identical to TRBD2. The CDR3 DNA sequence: TGTGCTAGTGGTACTTGGACTAGCGAGTTCAATGAGCAGTTCTTC. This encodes CASGTWTSEFNEQFF.